A selection of T cell receptor beta chains follows, all from one sample in a study of T cells after yellow fever vaccination. TCRdb analysed the 5' RACE reads with MiXCR anew, one entry per CDR3 protein. The table includes more than 25,000 distinct CDR3 sequences, roughly 6% detected once. The source was PBMCs, either bulk or a sorted T-cell subset (CD4+, CD8+, memory, or dextramer-sorted; not recorded which), collected on the day of the yellow fever booster vaccination. The source is a man between 25 and 39 years old who received the YFV17D yellow fever vaccine. Each CDR3 is given with its conserved first and last residue. D genes are given only for firm matches. Size values are once, few and many counts, or a class for expanded clones, and some rows have none.

TRBJ2-7	TRBV3-1	many	-	CAGLGRYEQYF	TGTGCCGGCTTAGGTCGCTACGAGCAGTACTTC
TRBJ2-2	TRBV3-1	many	-	CASSPMPTLNGELFF	TGTGCCAGCAGCCCCATGCCTACACTCAACGGGGAGCTGTTTTTT
TRBJ2-3	TRBV20-1	few	-	CSAREEPLADTQYF	TGCAGTGCAAGGGAGGAACCTCTTGCAGATACGCAGTATTTT
TRBJ1-2	TRBV5-1	-	TRBD1	CASSLGGGTATLLNYGYTF	TGCGCCAGCAGCTTGGGGGGTGGGACAGCGACTCTCCTTAACTATGGCTACACCTTC
TRBJ2-1	TRBV25-1	many	-	CASSTPPSGGIKYNEQFF	TGTGCCAGCAGTACGCCCCCATCGGGGGGCATTAAGTACAATGAGCAGTTCTTC
TRBJ2-2	TRBV9	medium-sized	-	CASSGGGVPGELFF	TGTGCCAGCAGCGGCGGCGGGGTCCCCGGGGAGCTGTTTTTT
TRBJ2-1	TRBV5-5	many	-	CASSRGEYNEQFF	TGTGCCAGCAGCCGCGGAGAGTACAATGAGCAGTTCTTC
TRBJ2-2	TRBV7-8	few	-	CASSLVFSRDTGELFF	TGTGCCAGCAGCTTAGTATTCTCACGCGACACCGGGGAGCTGTTTTTT
TRBJ2-7	TRBV7-9	many	-	CASSLEGQGLEEQYF	TGTGCCAGCAGCCTAGAGGGGCAGGGATTGGAAGAGCAGTACTTC
TRBJ1-2	TRBV15	-	-	CATSRESTGNYGYTF	TGTGCCACCAGCAGAGAGTCTACAGGCAACTATGGCTACACCTTC
TRBJ2-2	TRBV4-2	many	-	CASSQDPDSHTGELFF	TGTGCCAGCAGCCAAGATCCCGACTCACACACCGGGGAGCTGTTTTTT
TRBJ2-6	TRBV27	-	TRBD1	CASSPRRQGWRGSGANVLTF	TGTGCCAGCAGTCCACGTAGACAGGGTTGGAGAGGCTCTGGGGCCAACGTCCTGACTTTC
TRBJ2-3	TRBV10-2	many	-	CASSDPTASTDTQYF	TGCGCCAGCAGTGATCCGACCGCATCCACAGATACGCAGTATTTT
TRBJ2-4	TRBV28	many	-	CASSSPRLAKNIQYF	TGTGCCAGCAGTTCACCTAGATTAGCCAAAAACATTCAGTACTTC
TRBJ2-6	TRBV29-1	many	-	CSVVLGVGANVLTF	TGCAGCGTTGTGTTGGGGGTAGGGGCCAACGTCCTGACTTTC
TRBJ1-1	TRBV20-1	many	-	CSARGGSMNTEAFF	TGCAGTGCTAGGGGGGGCAGCATGAACACTGAAGCTTTCTTT
TRBJ1-2	TRBV7-2	many	-	CASSLGQGSGYTF	TGTGCCAGCAGCTTAGGTCAGGGGTCTGGCTACACCTTC
TRBJ1-1	TRBV20-1	-	-	CSATRTVSNTEAFF	TGCAGTGCTACCCGGACAGTGTCGAACACTGAAGCTTTCTTT
TRBJ2-2	TRBV7-3	many	-	CASSLDGNTGELFF	TGTGCCAGCAGCTTGGACGGCAACACCGGGGAGCTGTTTTTT
TRBJ2-1	TRBV5-1	few	-	CASSFKRPDNEQFF	TGCGCCAGCAGCTTTAAGCGGCCCGACAATGAGCAGTTCTTC
TRBJ2-7	TRBV7-2	many	-	CASRAPQGYEQYF	TGTGCCAGCAGGGCTCCCCAGGGCTACGAGCAGTACTTC
TRBJ2-1	TRBV4-3	-	TRBD1	CASSQVGQGYNEQFF	TGCGCCAGCAGCCAAGTTGGACAGGGGTACAATGAGCAGTTCTTC
TRBJ2-1	TRBV7-9	few	-	CASSIKLASSSYNEQFF	TGTGCCAGCAGCATCAAACTAGCTTCGAGCTCCTACAATGAGCAGTTCTTC
TRBJ2-1	TRBV7-2	many	-	CASSSQGRGEQFF	TGTGCCAGCAGCTCCCAGGGGCGGGGTGAGCAGTTCTTC
TRBJ2-1	TRBV7-2	many	TRBD2	CASSWLAGGPNEQFF	TGTGCCAGCAGCTGGCTAGCGGGAGGGCCGAATGAGCAGTTCTTC
TRBJ2-3	TRBV11-2	many	-	CASKLADTQYF	TGTGCCAGTAAGCTGGCAGATACGCAGTATTTT
TRBJ2-5	TRBV20-1	-	-	CSARDWQIETQYF	TGCAGTGCTAGAGATTGGCAGATTGAGACCCAGTACTTC
TRBJ2-1	TRBV20-1	many	TRBD1	CSAGTGFEQFF	TGCAGTGCCGGGACAGGGTTTGAGCAGTTCTTC
TRBJ2-2	TRBV6-1	many	TRBD2	CASKRDSGTVGELFF	TGTGCCAGCAAACGCGATAGCGGGACTGTCGGGGAGCTGTTTTTT
TRBJ2-7	TRBV7-2	few	-	CASSSGTGNYEQYF	TGTGCCAGCAGCTCAGGCACGGGGAACTACGAGCAGTACTTC
TRBJ2-1	TRBV6-2/TRBV6-3	many	TRBD2	CASTVGGVIAGASEQFF	TGTGCCAGCACAGTCGGAGGGGTAATAGCGGGAGCATCTGAGCAGTTCTTC
TRBJ1-1	TRBV6-1	medium-sized	-	CASSDTQMNTEAFF	TGTGCCAGCAGTGACACACAGATGAACACTGAAGCTTTCTTT
TRBJ1-1	TRBV5-6	many	-	CASSFNGITEAFF	TGTGCCAGCAGCTTTAATGGGATTACTGAAGCTTTCTTT
TRBJ2-1	TRBV7-2	-	-	CASSLSVSYNEQFF	TGTGCCAGCAGCTTGAGTGTTTCCTACAATGAGCAGTTCTTC
TRBJ2-1	TRBV3-1	many	TRBD2	CASSPAGARDGEQFF	TGTGCCAGCAGCCCAGCGGGAGCACGCGACGGTGAGCAGTTCTTC
TRBJ2-1	TRBV2	many	TRBD2	CASSVVLAGTPSYNEQFF	TGTGCCAGCAGTGTTGTACTAGCGGGGACACCCTCCTACAATGAGCAGTTCTTC
TRBJ2-5	TRBV28	many	-	CASSWAFHGGETQYF	TGTGCCAGCAGTTGGGCCTTTCATGGTGGCGAGACCCAGTACTTC
TRBJ2-7	TRBV27	few	-	CASKRGIYEQYF	TGTGCCAGCAAGAGGGGGATCTACGAGCAGTACTTC
TRBJ2-5	TRBV20-1	many	-	CSAISGETQYF	TGCAGTGCTATCTCCGGGGAGACCCAGTACTTC
TRBJ2-1	TRBV9	-	-	CASSVDNPGADEQFF	TGTGCCAGCAGCGTAGATAATCCGGGCGCCGATGAGCAGTTCTTC
TRBJ2-7	TRBV20-1	few	TRBD1	CSARSSGTGRPYEQYF	TGCAGTGCTAGATCTTCCGGGACAGGGAGGCCCTACGAGCAGTACTTC
TRBJ2-7	TRBV4-3	many	TRBD2	CASSQDKGGTSGTSPYEQYF	TGCGCCAGCAGCCAAGATAAGGGAGGGACTAGCGGCACGAGCCCCTACGAGCAGTACTTC
TRBJ2-7	TRBV7-2	many	TRBD2	CASSPPGLAGGEQYF	TGTGCCAGCAGCCCGCCGGGACTAGCGGGAGGAGAGCAGTACTTC
TRBJ2-7	TRBV24-1	many	-	CASPQGSTYEQYF	TGTGCCAGCCCCCAGGGGAGCACCTACGAGCAGTACTTC
TRBJ2-5	TRBV20-1	-	-	CSARDLPPGRGPRRETQYF	TGCAGTGCTAGAGACCTGCCGCCGGGACGGGGACCTCGTCGAGAGACCCAGTACTTC
TRBJ1-2	TRBV7-9	-	-	CASSLVVNYGYTF	TGTGCCAGCAGCTTAGTCGTGAACTATGGCTACACCTTC
TRBJ2-1	TRBV29-1	few	-	CSVEYLGYEQFF	TGCAGCGTCGAGTATTTGGGTTATGAGCAGTTCTTC
TRBJ2-2	TRBV12-3/TRBV12-4	many	TRBD2	CASSPSASGRRAGELFF	TGTGCCAGCAGTCCCTCCGCTAGCGGGAGGAGGGCCGGGGAGCTGTTTTTT
TRBJ2-2	TRBV5-6	many	TRBD2	CASSLALAGGSWTGELFF	TGTGCCAGCAGCCTGGCACTAGCGGGAGGTTCGTGGACCGGGGAGCTGTTTTTT
TRBJ2-7	TRBV5-1	many	TRBD2	CASRYGGDYEQYF	TGCGCCAGCAGATACGGGGGGGACTACGAGCAGTACTTC
TRBJ2-1	TRBV11-3	-	-	CASSLEGTLNEQFF	TGTGCCAGCAGCTTAGAGGGGACACTCAATGAGCAGTTCTTC
TRBJ2-1	TRBV5-1	many	-	CASSRTVMVGHEQFF	TGCGCCAGCAGCAGGACAGTTATGGTGGGGCATGAGCAGTTCTTC